Reported below is one T cell receptor beta chain. Its target is not known. TCRdb used MiXCR to reprocess the 5' RACE reads, holding one entry per CDR3 protein. The sample holds 150,000 to 250,000 distinct CDR3 sequences; more than 10% are singletons and the top ten take approximately 15%. The data derive from a study of CD8 T cells in ankylosing spondylitis. Trimming pared 1 base from V and 1 base from J, leaving 12 bases between. Looked up from germline, CDR1 is SGHAT and CDR2 is FQNNGV. The CDR3 is 16 amino acids. Findings and caveats of the study: Clones that were linked to disease were CD8+ and were relatively rare in peripheral blood.

The clonotype was recovered from a male donor with ankylosing spondylitis or in good health (not recorded which). The chain has TRBV11-2 and TRBJ2-3; maybe TRBD2 (5 bases). Specimen: blood, either unsorted or a sorted T cell fraction (not recorded which). This CDR3 is CASSLVRTSGTDTQYF. DNA of the CDR3: TGTGCCAGCAGCTTAGTTCGGACTTCAGGCACAGATACGCAGTATTTT. Drawing the rest from reference TRBV11-2 and TRBJ2-3, the complete variable domain is EAGVAQSPRYKIIEKRQSVAFWCNPISGHATLYWYQQILGQGPKLLIQFQNNGVVDDSQLPKDRFSAERLKGVDSTLKIQPAKLEDSAVYLCASSLVRTSGTDTQYFGPGTRLTVL.